The subject of this entry is one T cell receptor beta chain. This clone was picked up one time. No antigen is known for it. Base-call qualities are not available, and no considerably larger clone is one nucleotide away. The immunoSEQ Assay, a bias-controlled multiplex PCR, was used to amplify TCRbeta CDR3 regions from genomic DNA. As for the authors' bioinformatics: Within the assay, amplification of reference gene primers was used to estimate how many nucleated cells each sample contained. Sequence reads were collapsed and filtered to measure the absolute abundance of every unique TCRbeta CDR3 rearrangement. Productive Simpson clonality was computed per sample as the square root of Simpson's diversity index over productive rearrangements. Drawn from immuneACCESS, this table holds only the in-frame rearrangements with V and J called that TCRdb kept. Clones are partly lost; checked studies trace under half to an unresolved V gene and leave the rest unexplained. V and J calls plus clone size are reproduced from that table; the DNA served to infer D and trimming. For this sample the table gives approximately 70,000 clones, of which approximately 75% were detected only once. The top ten clonotypes cover 5% to 6.5% of the sample.

This sample was included in a study of blood T cell repertoires in COVID-19 (dated by TCRdb to about 2020). In terms of the full investigation: The collaborator samples originated in the United States, Italy and Spain and spanned the acute and convalescent phases of COVID-19. The material from the prospective study consisted of cDNA or gDNA derived from T cells, B-cell-depleted T cells, or PBMCs. The dataset comprised deeply sampled blood TCRbeta repertoires from subjects exposed to, actively infected with, or recovered from COVID-19. The repertoires were made available in a free public database intended to serve as a resource for research on the immune response to SARS-CoV-2. Samples were obtained from the ongoing ImmuneRACE study (first 160 participants) and from 950 to 1,500 subjects provided by 6 global collaborators. A de-identified subject ID, COVID-19 status, age in years and sex were almost always included in the sample metadata. HLA class I and class II types, where available, came from metadata supplied by the sample provider rather than from assay-based typing. The paper's findings and limits, for the study overall: Clinical and demographic metadata were provided uncurated, with the amount varying by source and participant.

The germline ends are 13 bases apart after V is trimmed by 0 bases and J by 8 bases. The CDR3 contains 14 residues, cysteine and phenylalanine counted. Here the CDR3 DNA is all that survives: 42 bases in frame from base 1. Based on the germline V gene (reference sequence), the CDR1 and CDR2 sequences are GTSNPN and SVGIG. Collaborating institutions collected whole blood in K2EDTA tubes following their own protocols. For TCRbeta analysis, collaborator samples were shipped as frozen whole blood, as isolated PBMCs, or as DNA extracted from either sample type. Sample: peripheral blood. This clonotype was sampled from a woman aged 55-69 years with acute or convalescent COVID-19. The rearrangement joined TRBV30 to TRBJ1-4; D gene: possibly TRBD1, on 6 matching bases. The sequenced DNA is TGTGCCTGGAGTGTCCCAGGGGAGAACGAAAAACTGTTTTTT. Its coded protein is CAWSVPGENEKLFF.